The clone carrying this T cell receptor (beta chain) has only one observation. This table comes from immunoSEQ multiplex PCR, and its TCRdb copy is limited to in-frame clones, with some not included. The sample holds 14,000 or so clones, about 55% seen once. Trimming at V came to 4 bases and at J to 6 bases, leaving 6 bases not matched to a gene. Germline-derived CDR1 and CDR2 are MNHNS and SASEGT. CDR3 size: 14 residues. The sample is drawn from a study of cytotoxic CD8 clonotypes in ibrutinib-treated CLL. The sequence derives from a human donor with chronic lymphocytic leukemia. The V gene is TRBV6-1, the J gene TRBJ2-7; 10 bases match TRBD1. This specimen consisted of PBMCs, obtained at a roughly 25-month disease-progression time point, from a patient treated with ibrutinib. CDR3 loop: CASSVGDRGGEQYF. The CDR3 bases are TGTGCCAGCAGTGTAGGGGACAGGGGAGGCGAGCAGTACTTC.